A single sample is the source of the 12 T cell receptor beta chains below, sequenced in a study of vaccination and CD4 T cells after COVID-19. Stated treatment: approximately 11-day PBMC culture with coronavirus spike peptide pools or control peptides (ViraFEST assay). The Oncomine TCR Beta short-read assay was applied to DNA of cultured CD4+ T cells. TCRdb analysed the PCR reads with MiXCR anew, one entry per CDR3 protein. In the table there are 8,500 to 11,000 distinct CDR3 sequences, approximately 59% of which are singletons. No antigen has been identified for these receptors. Sample: CD4+ T cells from blood, cultured in vitro. The receptors derive from a human donor who had recovered from COVID-19.

Only a few counts were recorded for this clonotype. The V gene is TRBV6-5, the J gene TRBJ1-1; the D is unclear. The V gene's germline CDR1 is MNHEY and CDR2 SVGAGI. V lost 2 bases and J lost 0, with 7 bases in between. The CDR3 runs 14 residues. The CDR3 DNA is TGTGCCAGCAGTTACAGAAGCATGAACACTGAAGCTTTCTTT. It yields the protein CASSYRSMNTEAFF.

This clonotype was seen more than once but under ten times. J is TRBJ2-2 and V is TRBV7-6; 10 bases line up with TRBD2. The CDR3 is 15 amino acids. Germline V gene lookup returns CDR1 SGHVS and CDR2 FNYEAQ. V lost 5 bases and J lost 8; bases outside the gene matches: 8. The CDR3 is CASSAGSGGAGELFF. The DNA of the CDR3 is TGTGCCAGCAGCGCCGGCAGCGGGGGGGCAGGGGAGCTGTTTTTT.

This clonotype was counted between two and nine times. The chain links TRBV20-1 to TRBJ1-1; D is perhaps TRBD1 (6 bases). The CDR3 has 12 amino acids. Germline CDR1 and CDR2: DFQATT and SNEGSKA (reference sequence). V was clipped by 6 bases and J by 2 bases, with 10 bases between them. The CDR3 loop reads CSATRGNTEAFF. In nucleotides, the CDR3 is TGCAGTGCCACCAGGGGAAACACTGAAGCTTTCTTT.

This chain joins TRBV6-2 or TRBV6-3 and TRBJ2-7; D gene ambiguous. This CDR3 has 15 amino acids. CDR1 MNHEY and CDR2 SVGEGT come from the germline V gene. V shed 6 bases and J shed 0 bases, with 15 bases lying between them. The CDR3 coding sequence is TGTGCCAGCAGAGACCCCCGACTCTACTCCTACGAGCAGTACTTC. Translating it yields CASRDPRLYSYEQYF.

This rearrangement joins TRBV11-2 to TRBJ1-2; TRBD1 aligns across 10 bases. The CDR3 totals 16 residues. J was trimmed by 6 bases and V by 2 bases; bases with no gene match: 9. The germline V gene has CDR1 SGHAT and CDR2 FQNNGV. DNA of the CDR3: TGTGCCAGCAGCTTAATGGGCACGACAGGGGGCGATGGCTACACCTTC. Protein product: CASSLMGTTGGDGYTF. Looking up the rest from reference TRBV11-2 and TRBJ1-2 gives the full variable domain: EAGVAQSPRYKIIEKRQSVAFWCNPISGHATLYWYQQILGQGPKLLIQFQNNGVVDDSQLPKDRFSAERLKGVDSTLKIQPAKLEDSAVYLCASSLMGTTGGDGYTFGSGTRLTVV.

The chain links TRBV6-5 to TRBJ1-2; D is ambiguous. CDR3 size: 14 residues. Between the trimmed V and J ends, which lost 0 bases and 3 bases, there was a span of 8 bases. Germline lookup yields CDR1 MNHEY and CDR2 SVGAGI. CDR3 loop: CASSYSEGYYGYTF. The CDR3, as DNA: TGTGCCAGCAGTTACTCCGAAGGATACTATGGCTACACCTTC.

The CDR3 here is CSALDRTYEQYF. The CDR3 DNA reads as TGCAGTGCTTTGGACAGGACCTACGAGCAGTACTTC. The rearrangement joins TRBV20-1 to TRBJ2-7; TRBD1 aligns across 7 bases. Germline V gene lookup returns CDR1 DFQATT and CDR2 SNEGSKA (reference sequence). This CDR3 spans 12 amino acids. V gave up 5 bases and J gave up 2 bases; unmatched junction bases: 3.

The chain carries TRBV11-3 and TRBJ1-1, with 8 bases matching TRBD1. Germline assignment: CDR1 SGHNT and CDR2 YENEEA. This CDR3 spans 15 amino acids. V shed 5 bases and J 1 base; nucleotides not matched to a gene: 6. The CDR3 DNA follows: TGTGCCAGCAGCCGGAACAGGGGGGCGAACACTGAAGCTTTCTTT. This translates into CASSRNRGANTEAFF.

This chain joins TRBV18 and TRBJ1-1; D gene unclear. V was clipped by 5 bases and J by 0 bases, with 16 bases between them. Germline V gene sequence: CDR1 KGHSH, CDR2 LQKENI. The CDR3 length is 16 residues. The DNA for the CDR3 is TGTGCCAGCTCAGCTAAGGGTCCTCCGATGAACACTGAAGCTTTCTTT. Translating it yields CASSAKGPPMNTEAFF. The whole variable domain, remainder taken from reference TRBV18 and TRBJ1-1, is NAGVMQNPRHLVRRRGQEARLRCSPMKGHSHVYWYRQLPEEGLKFMVYLQKENIIDESGMPKERFSAEFPKEGPSILRIQQVVRGDSAAYFCASSAKGPPMNTEAFFGQGTRLTVV.

This clonotype was counted only a few times. The V gene is TRBV20-1, the J gene TRBJ2-2; 9 nucleotides align to TRBD2. The CDR3 consists of 15 residues. Trimming took 5 bases from V and 1 from J; bases not matched to a gene: 5. Germline V CDR1 and CDR2: DFQATT, SNEGSKA (reference sequence). The CDR3 is CSASRTSVNTGELFF. The CDR3 bases are TGCAGTGCTTCTAGGACTAGCGTGAACACCGGGGAGCTGTTTTTT.

The CDR3 is CASTRAPMNTEAFF. The CDR3 DNA reads TGTGCCAGCACCCGAGCGCCGATGAACACTGAAGCTTTCTTT. The chain has TRBV6-1 and TRBJ1-1; D is unclear. CDR3 length equals 14 residues. Trimming shortened V by 7 bases and J by 0 bases, and 12 bases separated the two germline ends. CDR1 and CDR2 from the germline V gene are MNHNS and SASEGT.

This CDR3 is CASSVTGPTYNSPLHF. Written as DNA, the CDR3 is TGTGCCAGCAGCGTCACAGGGCCGACCTATAATTCACCCCTCCACTTT. The rearrangement uses TRBV7-3 and TRBJ1-6, with a weak D call TRBD1 (6 bases). The germline V gene encodes CDR1 SGHTA and CDR2 FQGTGA. The CDR3 sequence is 16 residues long. V was cut by 5 bases and J by 2 bases, with 13 bases left in between.